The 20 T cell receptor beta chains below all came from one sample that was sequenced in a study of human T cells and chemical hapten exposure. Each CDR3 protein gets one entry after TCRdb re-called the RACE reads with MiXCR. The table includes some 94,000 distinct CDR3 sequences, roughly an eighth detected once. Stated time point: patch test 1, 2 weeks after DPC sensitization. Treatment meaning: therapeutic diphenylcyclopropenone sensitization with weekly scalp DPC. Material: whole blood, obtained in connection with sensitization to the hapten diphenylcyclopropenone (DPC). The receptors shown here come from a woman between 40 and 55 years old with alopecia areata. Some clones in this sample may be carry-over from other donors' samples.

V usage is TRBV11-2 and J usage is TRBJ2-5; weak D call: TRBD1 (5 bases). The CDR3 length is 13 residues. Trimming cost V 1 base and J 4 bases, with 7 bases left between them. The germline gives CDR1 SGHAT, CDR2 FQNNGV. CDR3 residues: CASSLGGAETQYF. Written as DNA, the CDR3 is TGTGCCAGCAGCTTAGGGGGCGCAGAGACCCAGTACTTC. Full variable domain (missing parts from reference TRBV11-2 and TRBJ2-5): EAGVAQSPRYKIIEKRQSVAFWCNPISGHATLYWYQQILGQGPKLLIQFQNNGVVDDSQLPKDRFSAERLKGVDSTLKIQPAKLEDSAVYLCASSLGGAETQYFGPGTRLLVL.

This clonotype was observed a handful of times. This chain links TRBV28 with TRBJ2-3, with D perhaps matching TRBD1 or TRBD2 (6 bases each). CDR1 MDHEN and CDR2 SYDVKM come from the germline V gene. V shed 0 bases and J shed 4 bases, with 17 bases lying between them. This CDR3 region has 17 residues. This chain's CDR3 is CASSLWGGRYRADTQYF. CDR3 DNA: TGTGCCAGCAGTTTATGGGGGGGCAGGTATCGTGCAGATACGCAGTATTTT.

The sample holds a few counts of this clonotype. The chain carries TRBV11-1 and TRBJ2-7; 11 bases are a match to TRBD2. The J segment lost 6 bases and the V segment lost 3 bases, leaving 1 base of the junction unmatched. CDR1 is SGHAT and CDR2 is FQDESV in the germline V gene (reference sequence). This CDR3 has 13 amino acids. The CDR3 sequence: CASSFGTSGEQYF. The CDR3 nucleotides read TGTGCCAGCAGCTTTGGGACTAGCGGCGAGCAGTACTTC.

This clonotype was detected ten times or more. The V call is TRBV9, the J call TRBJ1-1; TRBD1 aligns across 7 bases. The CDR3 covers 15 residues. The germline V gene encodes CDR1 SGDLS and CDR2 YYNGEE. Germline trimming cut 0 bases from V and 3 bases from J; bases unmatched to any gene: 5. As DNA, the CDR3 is TGTGCCAGCAGCGTAGGTAACACAGGGGACACTGAAGCTTTCTTT. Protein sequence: CASSVGNTGDTEAFF.

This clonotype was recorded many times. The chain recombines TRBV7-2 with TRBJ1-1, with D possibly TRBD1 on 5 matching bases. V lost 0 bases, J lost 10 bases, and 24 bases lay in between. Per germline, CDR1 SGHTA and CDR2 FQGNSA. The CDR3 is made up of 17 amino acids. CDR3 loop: CASSLARDGPGALSAFF. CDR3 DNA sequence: TGTGCCAGCAGCTTAGCGCGAGACGGACCTGGGGCTTTGTCAGCTTTCTTT.

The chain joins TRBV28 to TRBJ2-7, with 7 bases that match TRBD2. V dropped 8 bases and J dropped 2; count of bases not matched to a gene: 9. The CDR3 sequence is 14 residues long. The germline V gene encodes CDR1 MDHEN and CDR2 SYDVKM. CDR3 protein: CASRGASGAYEQYF. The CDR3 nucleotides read TGTGCCAGCCGCGGGGCTAGCGGTGCCTACGAGCAGTACTTC.

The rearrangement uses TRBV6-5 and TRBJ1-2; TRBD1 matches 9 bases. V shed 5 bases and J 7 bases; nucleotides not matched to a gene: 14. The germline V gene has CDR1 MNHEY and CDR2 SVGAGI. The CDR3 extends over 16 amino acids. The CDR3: CASSELQGARAVGYTF. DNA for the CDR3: TGTGCCAGCAGTGAACTACAGGGGGCTCGAGCGGTTGGCTACACCTTC.

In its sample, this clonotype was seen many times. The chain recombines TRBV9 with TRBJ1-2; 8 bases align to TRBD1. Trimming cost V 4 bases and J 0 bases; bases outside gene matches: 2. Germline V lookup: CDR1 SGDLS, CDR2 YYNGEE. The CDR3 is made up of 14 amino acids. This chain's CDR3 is CASSPGQANYGYTF. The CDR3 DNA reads TGTGCCAGCAGCCCGGGACAGGCTAACTATGGCTACACCTTC.

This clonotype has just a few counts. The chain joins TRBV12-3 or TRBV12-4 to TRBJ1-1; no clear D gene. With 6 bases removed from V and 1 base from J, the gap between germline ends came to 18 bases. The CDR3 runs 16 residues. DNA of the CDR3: TGTGCCAGCAGCCCGGACGGACTCGATGGGAACACTGAAGCTTTCTTT. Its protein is CASSPDGLDGNTEAFF.

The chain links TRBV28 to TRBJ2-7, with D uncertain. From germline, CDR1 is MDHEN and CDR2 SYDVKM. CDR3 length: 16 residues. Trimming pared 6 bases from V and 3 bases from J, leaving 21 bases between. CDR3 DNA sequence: TGTGCCAGCAGCCCTTATAGAGGCTCCACCGGCTACGAGCAGTACTTC. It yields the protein CASSPYRGSTGYEQYF.

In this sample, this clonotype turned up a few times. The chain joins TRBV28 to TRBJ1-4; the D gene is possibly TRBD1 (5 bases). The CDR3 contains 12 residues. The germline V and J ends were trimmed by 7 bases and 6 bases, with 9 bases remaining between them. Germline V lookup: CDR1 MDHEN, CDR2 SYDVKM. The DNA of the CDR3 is TGTGCCAGCACGCAGGGTTATGAAAAACTGTTTTTT. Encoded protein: CASTQGYEKLFF.

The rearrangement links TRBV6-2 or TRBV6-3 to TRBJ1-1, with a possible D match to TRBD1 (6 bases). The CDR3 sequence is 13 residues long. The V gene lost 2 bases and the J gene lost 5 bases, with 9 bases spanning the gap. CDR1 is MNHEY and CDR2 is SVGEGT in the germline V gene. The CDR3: CASSYTDRTEAFF. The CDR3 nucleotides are TGTGCCAGCAGTTACACAGACAGGACTGAAGCTTTCTTT.

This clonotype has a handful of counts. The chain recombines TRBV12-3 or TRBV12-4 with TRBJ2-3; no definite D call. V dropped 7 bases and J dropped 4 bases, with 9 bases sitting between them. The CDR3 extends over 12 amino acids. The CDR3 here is CASTTPPDTQYF. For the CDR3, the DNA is TGTGCCAGCACAACCCCCCCAGATACGCAGTATTTT.

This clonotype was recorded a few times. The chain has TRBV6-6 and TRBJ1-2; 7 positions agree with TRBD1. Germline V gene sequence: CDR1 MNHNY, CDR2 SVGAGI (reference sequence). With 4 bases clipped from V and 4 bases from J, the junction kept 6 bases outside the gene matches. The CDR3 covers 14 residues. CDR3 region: CASSSSTGSYGYTF. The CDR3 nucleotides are TGTGCCAGCAGTTCCTCGACAGGGTCCTATGGCTACACCTTC.

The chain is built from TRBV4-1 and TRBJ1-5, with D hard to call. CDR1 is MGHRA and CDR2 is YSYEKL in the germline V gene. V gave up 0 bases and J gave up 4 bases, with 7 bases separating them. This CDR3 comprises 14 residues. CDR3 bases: TGCGCCAGCAGCCAAGAAGTCGCAAATCAGCCCCAGCATTTT. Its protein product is CASSQEVANQPQHF.

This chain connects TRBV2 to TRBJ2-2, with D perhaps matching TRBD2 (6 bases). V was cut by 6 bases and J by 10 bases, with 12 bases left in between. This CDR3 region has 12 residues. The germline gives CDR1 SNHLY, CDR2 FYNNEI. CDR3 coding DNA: TGTGCCAGCAGCACCAGGACTACGGAGCTGTTTTTT. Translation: CASSTRTTELFF.

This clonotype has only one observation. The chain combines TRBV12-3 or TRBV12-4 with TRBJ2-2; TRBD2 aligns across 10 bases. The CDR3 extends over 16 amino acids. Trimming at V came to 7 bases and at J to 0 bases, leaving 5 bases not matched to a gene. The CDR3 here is CASNHGLAANTGELFF. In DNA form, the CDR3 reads TGTGCCAGCAACCATGGACTAGCGGCGAACACCGGGGAGCTGTTTTTT.

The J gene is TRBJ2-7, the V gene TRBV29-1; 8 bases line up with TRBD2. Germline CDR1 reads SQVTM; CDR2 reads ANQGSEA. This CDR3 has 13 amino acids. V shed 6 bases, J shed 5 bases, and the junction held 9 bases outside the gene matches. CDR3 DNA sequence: TGCAGCGTCTCCGGGACTAGGGTGGACGAGCAGTACTTC. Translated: CSVSGTRVDEQYF.

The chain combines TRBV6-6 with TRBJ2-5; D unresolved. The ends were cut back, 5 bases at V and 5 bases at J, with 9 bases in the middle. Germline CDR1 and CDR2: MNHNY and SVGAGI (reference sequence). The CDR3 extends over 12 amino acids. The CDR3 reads CASSLGRETQYF. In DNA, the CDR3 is TGTGCCAGCAGTCTGGGAAGGGAGACCCAGTACTTC.

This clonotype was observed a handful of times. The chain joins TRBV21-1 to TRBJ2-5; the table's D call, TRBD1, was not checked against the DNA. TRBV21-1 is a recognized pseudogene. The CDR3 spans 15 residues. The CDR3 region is CASSKESWGEETQYF. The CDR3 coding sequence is TGTGCCAGCAGCAAAGAGTCCTGGGGCGAAGAGACCCAGTACTTC.